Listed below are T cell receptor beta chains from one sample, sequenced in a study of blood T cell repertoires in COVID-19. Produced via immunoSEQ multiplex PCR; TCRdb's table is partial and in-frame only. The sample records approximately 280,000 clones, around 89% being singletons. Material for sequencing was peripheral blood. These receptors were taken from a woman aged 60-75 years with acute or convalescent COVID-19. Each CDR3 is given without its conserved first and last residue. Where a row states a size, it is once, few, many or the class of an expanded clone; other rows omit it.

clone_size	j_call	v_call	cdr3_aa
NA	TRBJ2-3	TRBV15	ATSYLAGLITDTQY
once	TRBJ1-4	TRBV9	ASSVGMDRGFATNEKLF
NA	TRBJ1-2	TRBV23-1	ASSHKLIPRGYGYT
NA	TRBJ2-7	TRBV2	ATRKGQARGAGSYEQY
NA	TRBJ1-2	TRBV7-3	ASSLTEGLGGYT
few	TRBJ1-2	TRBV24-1	ATSDSPGQGFYGYT
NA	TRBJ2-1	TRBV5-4	ASSLSLSNEQF
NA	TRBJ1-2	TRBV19	ATGQTNYGYT
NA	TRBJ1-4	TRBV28	ASSRVGGGGEKLF
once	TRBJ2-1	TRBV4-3	ASSRSGGSYNEQF
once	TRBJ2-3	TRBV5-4	ASSFPSQGGGTDTQY
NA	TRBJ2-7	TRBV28	ASNTRDRGLYEQY
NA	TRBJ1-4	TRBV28	ASSLSTGVGEKLF
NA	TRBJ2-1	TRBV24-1	ATSDPRSRREQF
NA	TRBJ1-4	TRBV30	AWNYRDNEKLF
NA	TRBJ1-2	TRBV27	ASSLAAGTGVALANYGYT
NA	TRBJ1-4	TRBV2	ASSEQGIVSEKLF
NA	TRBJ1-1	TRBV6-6	ASSYFSPLNTEAF
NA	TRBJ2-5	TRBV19	ASSAGQGMETQY
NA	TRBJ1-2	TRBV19	ASSLTEIYGYT
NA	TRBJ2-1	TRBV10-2	ASSDSGSGSSYNEQF
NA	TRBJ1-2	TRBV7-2	ASRSGGGDYGYT
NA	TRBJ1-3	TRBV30	AWSVSGVGNTIY
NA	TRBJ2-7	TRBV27	ASRQTGTTGSSYEQY
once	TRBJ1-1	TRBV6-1	ASSEAWANTEAF
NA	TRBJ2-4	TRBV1	TSSQLPREDKNIQY
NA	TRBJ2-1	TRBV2	ASGAIAGTSVYEQF
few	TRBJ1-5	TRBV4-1	ASSQKGAGPNQPQH
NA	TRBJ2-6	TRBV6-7	ASSYFTDCTGAGANVLT
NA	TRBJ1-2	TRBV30	AWSVGTGDGYT
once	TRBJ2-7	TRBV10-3	AISGGENYEQY
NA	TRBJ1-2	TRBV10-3	AISDAGGGYGYT
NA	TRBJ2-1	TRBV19	ASSMARTGGNEQF
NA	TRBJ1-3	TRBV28	ASSFRGAGNTIY
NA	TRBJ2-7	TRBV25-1	ASSESGRGSYEQY
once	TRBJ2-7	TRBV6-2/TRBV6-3	ASSRPGVSSYEQY
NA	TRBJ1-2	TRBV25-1	ASSAGYGYT
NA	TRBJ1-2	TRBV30	AWSPGHTYSGYT
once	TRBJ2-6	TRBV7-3	ASRDRAGANVLT
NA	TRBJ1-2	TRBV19	ASSMRPSQGASNYGYT
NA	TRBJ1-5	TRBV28	ASSLGFKGGNQPQH
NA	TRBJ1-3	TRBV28	ASSLSGIHSGNTIY
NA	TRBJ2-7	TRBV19	ASSIGTSYEQY
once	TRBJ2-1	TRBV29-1	SVEDFRGSNNEQF
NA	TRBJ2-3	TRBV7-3	ASGDGTSATDTQY
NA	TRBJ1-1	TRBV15	ATSRDSVGAF
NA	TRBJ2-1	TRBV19	ASSGTVYNEQF
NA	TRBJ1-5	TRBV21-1	ASSKVPRVGNQPQH
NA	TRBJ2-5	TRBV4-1	ASRQLAGVGTQY
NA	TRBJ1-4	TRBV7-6	ASSLSRPRGEKLF
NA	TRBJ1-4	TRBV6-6	ASSYPRQDEKLF
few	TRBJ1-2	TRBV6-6	ASSYSEGALMGYT
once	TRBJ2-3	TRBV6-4	ASRTRDRLSSTDTQY